Listed below are T cell receptor beta chains from one sample, sequenced in a study of T-cell reconstitution after alpha-beta-depleted transplantation in children. MiXCR, applied by TCRdb to the PCR reads, yields one record per CDR3 protein. The sample includes 200,000 to 300,000 distinct CDR3 sequences, approximately 12% seen only once; the top ten take around 2.5%. This sample comprised PBMCs from the stem cell graft donor, obtained from the stem cell graft. The receptor set was obtained from a human donor who donated a stem cell graft to a child with acute lymphoblastic leukemia. CDR3s include the opening cysteine and the closing phenylalanine or tryptophan. The D gene is left open where the match is weak. Rows may omit the clone size; those that give it use once, few, many or a size class.

clone size	V gene	D gene	J gene	CDR3 protein	CDR3 DNA
many	TRBV7-9	-	TRBJ2-3	CASSPKGGLTDTQYF	TGTGCCAGCAGCCCAAAGGGGGGGTTAACAGATACGCAGTATTTT
many	TRBV6-5	-	TRBJ1-1	CASSYSLTVNTEAFF	TGTGCCAGCAGTTACTCGCTGACAGTGAACACTGAAGCTTTCTTT
many	TRBV20-1	-	TRBJ2-1	CSARDLRPARNEQFF	TGCAGTGCTAGAGATCTCAGGCCGGCGCGGAATGAGCAGTTCTTC
many	TRBV5-6	-	TRBJ2-3	CASSSWGSTDTQYF	TGTGCCAGCAGCTCCTGGGGGAGCACAGATACGCAGTATTTT
many	TRBV7-2	-	TRBJ2-7	CASSLDGQGPYEQYF	TGTGCCAGCAGCTTAGACGGGCAGGGACCCTACGAGCAGTACTTC
many	TRBV5-1	-	TRBJ2-1	CASSILEGRSGNEQFF	TGCGCCAGCAGCATCCTGGAGGGGAGATCGGGCAATGAGCAGTTCTTC
many	TRBV7-9	-	TRBJ1-5	CASSLVSANQPQHF	TGTGCCAGCAGCTTAGTATCGGCAAATCAGCCCCAGCATTTT
many	TRBV10-2	TRBD2	TRBJ2-3	CASSHTSGTFDTQYF	TGCGCCAGCAGTCATACTAGCGGGACCTTCGATACGCAGTATTTT
many	TRBV20-1	-	TRBJ1-1	CSARQGTEAFF	TGCAGTGCTAGGCAGGGAACTGAAGCTTTCTTT
few	TRBV7-2	-	TRBJ1-2	CASSLAPGDYGYTF	TGTGCCAGCAGCTTAGCGCCAGGGGACTATGGCTACACCTTC
many	TRBV5-1	TRBD1	TRBJ1-2	CASSSGQHYTF	TGCGCCAGCAGCTCGGGACAGCACTACACCTTC
-	TRBV27	-	TRBJ1-2	CASSFSVGALGYTF	TGTGCCAGCAGTTTCTCTGTGGGGGCGCTGGGCTACACCTTC
many	TRBV5-1	TRBD1	TRBJ2-3	CASSGQGADTQYF	TGCGCCAGCTCCGGACAGGGGGCGGATACGCAGTATTTT
many	TRBV9	TRBD2	TRBJ2-2	CASSVVGGVTGELFF	TGTGCCAGCAGCGTAGTGGGGGGGGTCACCGGGGAGCTGTTTTTT
many	TRBV14	TRBD2	TRBJ2-1	CASSVTSGRGEQFF	TGTGCCAGCAGCGTGACTAGCGGAAGGGGTGAGCAGTTCTTC
many	TRBV12-3/TRBV12-4	-	TRBJ2-5	CASSPGWGGQETQYF	TGTGCCAGCAGCCCGGGGTGGGGCGGCCAAGAGACCCAGTACTTC
many	TRBV27	TRBD2	TRBJ2-5	CASSLDGTSGGQKAETQYF	TGTGCCAGCAGTTTAGATGGGACTAGCGGGGGGCAGAAGGCAGAGACCCAGTACTTC
many	TRBV29-1	TRBD2	TRBJ2-3	CSVAGTSGRTDTQYF	TGCAGCGTTGCGGGTACTAGCGGGAGAACAGATACGCAGTATTTT
many	TRBV30	TRBD1	TRBJ2-2	CAWKGPGGDTGELFF	TGTGCCTGGAAGGGCCCAGGGGGCGACACCGGGGAGCTGTTTTTT
many	TRBV20-1	-	TRBJ2-3	CSAPPTGPTDTQYF	TGCAGTGCTCCCCCCACAGGACCCACAGATACGCAGTATTTT
-	TRBV20-1	TRBD1	TRBJ1-2	CSAVGQGRNYGYTF	TGCAGTGCAGTTGGACAGGGGAGGAACTATGGCTACACCTTC
many	TRBV27	-	TRBJ2-1	CASSLRAGNHYNEQFF	TGTGCCAGCAGTTTACGGGCAGGGAATCACTACAATGAGCAGTTCTTC
many	TRBV7-9	TRBD2	TRBJ2-5	CASSPMASGTQETQYF	TGTGCCAGCAGCCCCATGGCTAGCGGTACGCAAGAGACCCAGTACTTC
many	TRBV12-3/TRBV12-4	-	TRBJ1-2	CASSLGHGPANYGYTF	TGTGCCAGCAGTTTAGGACACGGACCAGCTAACTATGGCTACACCTTC
many	TRBV12-3/TRBV12-4	TRBD1	TRBJ2-7	CASSPEQGAFGYEQYF	TGTGCCAGCAGTCCGGAACAGGGGGCATTCGGCTACGAGCAGTACTTC
many	TRBV20-1	TRBD2	TRBJ2-1	CSARPYSTSGIEQFF	TGCAGTGCCCGACCCTACTCCACTAGCGGGATTGAGCAGTTCTTC
few	TRBV30	-	TRBJ2-7	CAWSTFSPSYEQYF	TGTGCCTGGAGTACATTCTCCCCCTCCTACGAGCAGTACTTC
many	TRBV28	-	TRBJ2-7	CASSLMTGVLSYEQYF	TGTGCCAGCAGTTTAATGACAGGCGTCCTCTCCTACGAGCAGTACTTC
-	TRBV29-1	-	TRBJ2-1	CSVEVGPGNEQFF	TGCAGCGTTGAGGTGGGCCCGGGCAATGAGCAGTTCTTC
many	TRBV5-1	-	TRBJ2-2	CASSLEGRNTGELFF	TGCGCCAGCAGCTTGGAGGGCAGGAACACCGGGGAGCTGTTTTTT
-	TRBV20-1	TRBD2	TRBJ2-7	CSASGRGGGRFHEQYF	TGCAGTGCTAGTGGCCGGGGGGGCGGGAGGTTCCACGAGCAGTACTTC
many	TRBV20-1	-	TRBJ1-1	CRTIRGTEAFF	TGCAGGACTATCAGAGGGACTGAAGCTTTCTTT
many	TRBV6-2/TRBV6-3	-	TRBJ1-6	CASGMSSYNSPLHF	TGTGCCAGCGGGATGAGCTCCTATAATTCACCCCTCCACTTT
many	TRBV12-3/TRBV12-4	TRBD2	TRBJ2-3	CASTRGGPLTDTQYF	TGTGCCAGCACTCGGGGGGGGCCCCTCACAGATACGCAGTATTTT
many	TRBV29-1	-	TRBJ2-3	CSVEVPRSTDTQYF	TGCAGCGTTGAGGTACCGCGATCCACAGATACGCAGTATTTT
few	TRBV5-1	-	TRBJ1-6	CASSLEPGARNNSPLHF	TGCGCCAGCAGCTTGGAGCCGGGGGCGAGAAATAATTCACCCCTCCACTTT
many	TRBV5-1	-	TRBJ2-2	CASSLAGATGELFF	TGCGCCAGCAGCTTGGCCGGGGCGACCGGGGAGCTGTTTTTT
many	TRBV6-5	TRBD1	TRBJ2-7	CASSYSGTGNYEQYF	TGTGCCAGCAGTTACTCGGGGACAGGGAACTACGAGCAGTACTTC
many	TRBV28	-	TRBJ2-7	CASSSRRRTYEQYF	TGTGCCAGCAGTTCTAGACGGAGGACCTACGAGCAGTACTTC
many	TRBV5-6	-	TRBJ2-1	CASTVFPGEQFF	TGTGCCAGCACCGTCTTCCCGGGTGAGCAGTTCTTC
many	TRBV12-3/TRBV12-4	-	TRBJ2-2	CASSFRTENTGELFF	TGTGCCAGCAGTTTTCGGACAGAGAACACCGGGGAGCTGTTTTTT
many	TRBV7-9	TRBD1	TRBJ2-7	CASSLWGDRGLSYEQYF	TGTGCCAGCAGCTTATGGGGGGACAGGGGGCTATCCTACGAGCAGTACTTC
many	TRBV13	TRBD2	TRBJ2-1	CASSPTGGNEQFF	TGTGCCAGCAGCCCCACGGGGGGCAATGAGCAGTTCTTC
many	TRBV6-1	-	TRBJ1-5	CASWASNQPQHF	TGTGCCAGCTGGGCTAGCAATCAGCCCCAGCATTTT
-	TRBV6-6	-	TRBJ2-1	CASSYFLGTSNEQFF	TGTGCCAGCAGTTACTTCCTCGGGACAAGCAATGAGCAGTTCTTC
many	TRBV28	-	TRBJ2-2	CASSLTSLNTGELFF	TGTGCCAGCAGTTTAACATCCTTGAACACCGGGGAGCTGTTTTTT
many	TRBV6-5	TRBD1	TRBJ1-4	CASSWTGGEKLFF	TGTGCCAGCAGTTGGACAGGCGGCGAAAAACTGTTTTTT
-	TRBV7-9	TRBD1	TRBJ2-1	CASSSAGTGRYNEQFF	TGTGCCAGCAGCTCCGCCGGGACAGGGAGATACAATGAGCAGTTCTTC
-	TRBV5-1	-	TRBJ1-2	CANDGYTF	TGCGCCAACGATGGCTACACCTTC
many	TRBV6-2/TRBV6-3	-	TRBJ2-7	CASRLRYEQYF	TGTGCCAGCAGACTCCGGTACGAGCAGTACTTC
many	TRBV7-9	-	TRBJ1-4	CASSLGFRTDEKLFF	TGTGCCAGCAGCTTAGGTTTCCGGACAGATGAAAAACTGTTTTTT
many	TRBV15	TRBD1	TRBJ2-3	CATSSLGGTGHF	TGTGCCACCAGCAGCCTCGGAGGGACAGGCCACTTT
many	TRBV7-9	TRBD1	TRBJ1-4	CASSFGQGQRFNEKLFF	TGTGCCAGCAGCTTTGGACAGGGGCAGCGCTTTAATGAAAAACTGTTTTTT
many	TRBV28	TRBD2	TRBJ2-1	CASCPGLAGDYNEQFF	TGTGCCAGCTGCCCCGGCCTAGCGGGGGACTACAATGAGCAGTTCTTC
-	TRBV20-1	-	TRBJ1-5	CSARSDRYSNQPQHF	TGCAGTGCTAGATCGGACCGGTATAGCAATCAGCCCCAGCATTTT
many	TRBV12-3/TRBV12-4	-	TRBJ2-2	CASSLRGPRVTGELFF	TGTGCCAGCAGTCTACGGGGCCCAAGGGTCACCGGGGAGCTGTTTTTT
many	TRBV28	-	TRBJ2-7	CASSLGTYEQYF	TGTGCCAGCAGTTTAGGGACTTACGAGCAGTACTTC
many	TRBV5-5	TRBD2	TRBJ2-7	CASSHEPGLANYEQYF	TGTGCCAGCAGCCATGAACCGGGACTAGCGAACTACGAGCAGTACTTC
many	TRBV7-2	-	TRBJ1-2	CASSLEGASNYGYTF	TGTGCCAGCAGCTTAGAAGGGGCCTCTAACTATGGCTACACCTTC
many	TRBV10-2	-	TRBJ1-3	CASSEANEGEGNTIYF	TGCGCCAGCAGTGAGGCGAATGAGGGTGAAGGAAACACCATATATTTT